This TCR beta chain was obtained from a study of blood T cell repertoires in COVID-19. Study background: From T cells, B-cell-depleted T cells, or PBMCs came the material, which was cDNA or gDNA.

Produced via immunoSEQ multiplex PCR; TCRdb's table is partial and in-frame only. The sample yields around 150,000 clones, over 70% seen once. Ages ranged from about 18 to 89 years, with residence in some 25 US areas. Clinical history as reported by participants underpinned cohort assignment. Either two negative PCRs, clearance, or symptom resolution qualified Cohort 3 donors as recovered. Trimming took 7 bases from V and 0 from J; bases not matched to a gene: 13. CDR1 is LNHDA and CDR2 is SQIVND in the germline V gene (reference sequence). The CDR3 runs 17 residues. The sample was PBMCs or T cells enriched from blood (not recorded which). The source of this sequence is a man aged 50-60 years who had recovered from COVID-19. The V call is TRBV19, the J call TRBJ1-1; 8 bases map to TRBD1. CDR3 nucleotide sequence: TGTGCCAGTATTATGACAGGGGAAGGCCGCATGAACACTGAAGCTTTCTTT. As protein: CASIMTGEGRMNTEAFF.